A single sample gave rise to the 21 T cell receptor beta chains below, sequenced in a study of shared clonotypes between healthy human individuals. Assay: immunoSEQ multiplex PCR; the TCRdb copy retains only in-frame clones and omits some. The sample has hundreds of thousands of clones, 90% to 95% seen once. In the naive CD8 group, cells lacked CD45RO and were positively selected for CCR7, so terminally differentiated effector memory CD45RA+ cells were left out. Sequencing input: naive CD8+ T cells sorted from blood. The receptors shown here come from a man under 40 in good health.

This clone occurred once. This chain uses TRBV19 with TRBJ2-7; 12 positions agree with TRBD2. CDR1 LNHDA and CDR2 SQIVND come from the germline V gene (reference sequence). CDR3 length equals 14 residues. V dropped 5 bases and J dropped 7; count of bases not matched to a gene: 6. CDR3 loop: CASSLAGGPREQYF. The CDR3 nucleotides read TGTGCCAGTAGTCTAGCGGGAGGGCCTCGAGAGCAGTACTTC.

The chain is built from TRBV28 and TRBJ2-3; possibly TRBD2 for D (6 bases). The germline V and J ends were trimmed by 5 bases and 2 bases, with 17 bases remaining between them. In germline, CDR1 is MDHEN, CDR2 SYDVKM. The CDR3 extends over 16 amino acids. CDR3 sequence: CASSPWGERSTDTQYF. CDR3 sequence (DNA): TGTGCCAGCAGTCCGTGGGGGGAGCGCTCCACAGATACGCAGTATTTT. Full variable domain (outside the CDR3, taken from reference TRBV28 and TRBJ2-3): DVKVTQSSRYLVKRTGEKVFLECVQDMDHENMFWYRQDPGLGLRLIYFSYDVKMKEKGDIPEGYSVSREKKERFSLILESASTNQTSMYLCASSPWGERSTDTQYFGPGTRLTVL.

The chain is built from TRBV4-1 and TRBJ2-7; no clear D gene. The CDR3 loop spans 13 amino acids. The germline CDR1 and CDR2 sequences are MGHRA and YSYEKL. The V end lost 0 bases, the J end lost 1 base, and 4 bases lay between the germline ends. The CDR3 nucleotides are TGCGCCAGCAGCCAAGATGGTTCCTACGAGCAGTACTTC. It specifies CASSQDGSYEQYF.

This clone showed up just once. This sequence joins TRBV5-6 and TRBJ2-5, with D possibly matching TRBD2 (6 bases). This CDR3 has 13 amino acids. Germline V CDR1 and CDR2: SGHDT, YYEEEE. V was clipped by 0 bases and J by 3 bases, with 6 bases between them. CDR3 amino acids: CASSLVAEETQYF. The CDR3, as DNA: TGTGCCAGCAGCTTGGTAGCGGAAGAGACCCAGTACTTC.

V is TRBV7-9 and J is TRBJ2-1; TRBD2 matches at 11 bases. The CDR3 runs to 16 residues. Germline lookup yields CDR1 SEHNR and CDR2 FQNEAQ (reference sequence). V shed 2 bases, J shed 5 bases, and the junction held 5 bases outside the gene matches. The CDR3 nucleotides read TGTGCCAGCAGCTTACGATCACTAGCGGGAGACAATGAGCAGTTCTTC. Its translation is CASSLRSLAGDNEQFF.

As to this clone: Other nucleotide sequences from this sample produce the same CDR3. The chain is built from TRBV7-9 and TRBJ2-3; D gene uncertain. Germline V lookup: CDR1 SEHNR, CDR2 FQNEAQ (reference sequence). CDR3 size: 13 residues. Trimming removed 5 bases at V and 4 bases at J, with 10 bases between. The CDR3 bases are TGTGCCAGCAGCCCCTCCGGCGCAGATACGCAGTATTTT. This translates into CASSPSGADTQYF.

The chain carries TRBV6-1 and TRBJ1-5; TRBD1 aligns across 10 bases. CDR1 is MNHNS and CDR2 is SASEGT in the germline V gene. The CDR3 spans 16 residues. V was pared by 4 bases and J by 5 bases, with 8 bases of the junction left unmatched. CDR3 bases: TGTGCCAGCAGTGGGGACTGGACAGGGGGGGATCAGCCCCAGCATTTT. Translating it yields CASSGDWTGGDQPQHF.

This clone was seen once. V is TRBV11-2 and J is TRBJ2-3; D is unclear. Germline V gene sequence: CDR1 SGHAT, CDR2 FQNNGV. V gave up 5 bases and J gave up 4 bases, with 13 bases separating them. There are 14 residues in the CDR3. DNA of the CDR3: TGTGCCAGCAGCGTGTCCCAGAGACCAGATACGCAGTATTTT. It codes for CASSVSQRPDTQYF.

This chain's CDR3 is CASSVQGEGETQYF. CDR3 coding DNA: TGTGCCAGCAGCGTCCAGGGGGAGGGAGAGACCCAGTACTTC. The V gene is TRBV9, the J gene TRBJ2-5; D tentatively fits TRBD1 or TRBD2 (7 bases each). Trimming left V 2 bases short and J 4 bases short, with 12 bases between. The CDR3 runs to 14 residues. Germline V gene sequence: CDR1 SGDLS, CDR2 YYNGEE. Combining the CDR3 with reference TRBV9 and TRBJ2-5 gives the whole variable domain DSGVTQTPKHLITATGQRVTLRCSPRSGDLSVYWYQQSLDQGLQFLIQYYNGEERAKGNILERFSAQQFPDLHSELNLSSLELGDSALYFCASSVQGEGETQYFGPGTRLLVL.

Concerning this clone itself: The sample contains more than one DNA sequence encoding this CDR3. This sequence joins TRBV6-5 and TRBJ2-7, with 11 positions matching TRBD1. Germline assignment: CDR1 MNHEY and CDR2 SVGAGI. The CDR3 runs to 14 residues. Trimming took 6 bases from V and 3 from J; bases not matched to a gene: 4. The CDR3 region has the DNA TGTGCCAGCAGCGAAGGGACAGGGGGCTACGAGCAGTACTTC. Translated: CASSEGTGGYEQYF.

In nucleotides, the CDR3 is TGCAGCCCGCAACTAGCGGCCACAGATACGCAGTATTTT. Encoded protein: CSPQLAATDTQYF. J is TRBJ2-3 and V is TRBV29-1; 8 nucleotides match TRBD2. CDR1 and CDR2 (germline): SQVTM, ANQGSEA. The CDR3 consists of 13 residues. Losses at the gene ends were 8 bases for V and 2 bases for J; bases not matched to a gene: 6.

V gene TRBV4-1 combines with J gene TRBJ2-3; no firm D call. Trimming removed 1 base from V and 0 bases from J, with 5 bases in between. Germline CDR1 reads MGHRA; CDR2 reads YSYEKL. There are 14 residues in the CDR3. The DNA for the CDR3 is TGCGCCAGCAGCCAAGGGCCTAGCACAGATACGCAGTATTTT. This gives the protein CASSQGPSTDTQYF.

The V call is TRBV11-3, the J call TRBJ2-2; D is uncertain. The V end was cut by 4 bases, the J end by 3 bases, with 9 bases between. Germline lookup yields CDR1 SGHNT and CDR2 YENEEA. The CDR3 runs 14 residues. The CDR3 sequence: CASSSTLDTGELFF. In DNA form, the CDR3 reads TGTGCCAGCAGCTCGACCTTGGACACCGGGGAGCTGTTTTTT.

Comments on this clone: Additional DNA sequences in this sample encode the identical CDR3. The chain has TRBV27 and TRBJ1-2; TRBD1 matches 10 bases. V gave up 6 bases and J gave up 6 bases; unmatched junction bases: 4. Per germline, CDR1 MNHEY and CDR2 SMNVEV (reference sequence). The CDR3 extends over 13 amino acids. CDR3 nucleotide sequence: TGTGCCAGCAGCCCGGGACAGGGGAATGGCTACACCTTC. Protein sequence: CASSPGQGNGYTF.

The CDR3 is CASSGPFNEQFF. The CDR3 DNA reads as TGTGCCAGCAGCGGTCCCTTCAATGAGCAGTTCTTC. J is TRBJ2-1 and V is TRBV9; D is ambiguous. Trimming removed 3 bases from V and 6 bases from J, with 7 bases in between. The CDR3 extends over 12 amino acids. The germline CDR1 and CDR2 sequences are SGDLS and YYNGEE.

The J gene is TRBJ2-5, the V gene TRBV7-2; D call uncertain. Germline values: CDR1 SGHTA, CDR2 FQGNSA. The CDR3 loop spans 14 amino acids. Trimming left V 5 bases short and J 3 bases short, with 13 bases between. The chain's CDR3 is CASSNPTTEETQYF. The CDR3 nucleotides are TGTGCCAGCAGCAACCCGACGACGGAAGAGACCCAGTACTTC.

This chain joins TRBV9 and TRBJ2-3, with 12 bases aligning to TRBD2. The V segment lost 3 bases and the J segment 3 bases; nucleotides outside the gene matches: 8. Germline V gives CDR1 SGDLS, CDR2 YYNGEE. The CDR3 has 17 residues. The CDR3 DNA reads as TGTGCCAGCAGCGACGGCCTAGCGGGAGGGGTAACAGATACGCAGTATTTT. Translating it yields CASSDGLAGGVTDTQYF. Looking up the rest from reference TRBV9 and TRBJ2-3 gives the full variable domain: DSGVTQTPKHLITATGQRVTLRCSPRSGDLSVYWYQQSLDQGLQFLIQYYNGEERAKGNILERFSAQQFPDLHSELNLSSLELGDSALYFCASSDGLAGGVTDTQYFGPGTRLTVL.

The chain joins TRBV6-6 to TRBJ1-1; D remains ambiguous. Germline values: CDR1 MNHNY, CDR2 SVGAGI (reference sequence). Deletions cut 8 bases from V and 6 bases from J, with 10 bases between. The length of the CDR3 is 11 residues. The CDR3: CASVLGAEAFF. CDR3 nucleotide sequence: TGTGCCAGCGTTTTGGGCGCTGAAGCTTTCTTT.

This chain joins TRBV7-7 and TRBJ2-1; 12 bases map to TRBD2. The germline V gene encodes CDR1 SSHAT and CDR2 FNYEAQ (reference sequence). V shed 5 bases and J 0 bases; nucleotides not matched to a gene: 2. The CDR3 consists of 16 residues. The CDR3 here is CASSPGLAGSYNEQFF. The CDR3 DNA is TGTGCCAGCAGCCCGGGACTAGCGGGCTCCTACAATGAGCAGTTCTTC.

The chain carries TRBV28 and TRBJ1-2, with D perhaps matching TRBD1 (5 bases). Looked up from germline, CDR1 is MDHEN and CDR2 is SYDVKM. The V gene lost 3 bases and the J gene lost 3 bases, with 11 bases spanning the gap. The CDR3 length is 14 residues. The CDR3 DNA reads as TGTGCCAGCAGTTTTCGAGGGGCGCACTATGGCTACACCTTC. Translation gives CASSFRGAHYGYTF.

V gene TRBV29-1 combines with J gene TRBJ2-1; 10 bases agree with TRBD2. CDR1 and CDR2 (germline): SQVTM, ANQGSEA. The CDR3 extends over 17 amino acids. V was clipped by 2 bases and J by 3 bases; unmatched bases: 10. CDR3 sequence: CSVEKFKASGGYNEQFF. CDR3 DNA: TGCAGCGTTGAAAAGTTTAAGGCTAGCGGGGGCTACAATGAGCAGTTCTTC.